A selection of T cell receptor beta chains follows, all from one sample in a study of blood T cell repertoires in COVID-19. Generated by immunoSEQ multiplex PCR, the TCRdb table keeps only in-frame clones and is missing some. The repertoire includes about 260,000 clones, about 86% of them detected once, and under 2.5% sits in the top ten. Sequencing input: peripheral blood. The receptor source for this set is a man between 25 and 39 years old with active or convalescent COVID-19. CDR3s include the opening cysteine and the closing phenylalanine or tryptophan. D genes are given only for firm matches. A row's size may be missing; if present it is once, few, many or a size class.

J: TRBJ1-2; size: -; V: TRBV19; D: -; CDR3: CASSMRETYGYTF; DNA: TGTGCCAGCAGTATGAGGGAGACCTATGGCTACACCTTC
J: TRBJ1-1; size: -; V: TRBV5-1; D: -; CDR3: CASSLSGGMNTEAFF; DNA: TGCGCCAGCAGCTTGAGTGGGGGGATGAACACTGAAGCTTTCTTT
J: TRBJ2-7; size: -; V: TRBV3-1/TRBV3-2; D: TRBD1; CDR3: CASSRGGGTGVYEQYF; DNA: TGTGCCAGCAGCCGAGGTGGTGGGACAGGGGTCTACGAGCAGTACTTC
J: TRBJ1-3; size: -; V: TRBV15; D: -; CDR3: CATSRGGGNTIYF; DNA: TGTGCCACCAGCAGAGGAGGAGGAAACACCATATATTTT
J: TRBJ1-2; size: -; V: TRBV7-8; D: -; CDR3: CASSLWVSQGTYGYTF; DNA: TGTGCCAGCAGCTTATGGGTCTCGCAGGGGACCTATGGCTACACCTTC
J: TRBJ2-3; size: -; V: TRBV23-1; D: -; CDR3: CASSQSGVCDTQYF; DNA: TGCGCCAGCAGTCAATCCGGTGTATGCGATACGCAGTATTTT
J: TRBJ2-1; size: -; V: TRBV6-2/TRBV6-3; D: TRBD2; CDR3: CASSVAGGPVNEQFF; DNA: TGTGCCAGCAGCGTAGCGGGGGGGCCAGTTAATGAGCAGTTCTTC
J: TRBJ2-1; size: -; V: TRBV5-1; D: -; CDR3: CASSLSRANEQFF; DNA: TGCGCCAGCAGCTTGAGCAGGGCGAATGAGCAGTTCTTC
J: TRBJ2-1; size: -; V: TRBV5-4; D: TRBD2; CDR3: CASTRLAGGYNEQFF; DNA: TGTGCCAGCACCCGACTAGCGGGGGGATACAATGAGCAGTTCTTC
J: TRBJ1-2; size: -; V: TRBV14; D: TRBD1; CDR3: CASSPGGNYGYTF; DNA: TGTGCCAGCAGCCCAGGGGGGAACTATGGCTACACCTTC
J: TRBJ1-6; size: -; V: TRBV9; D: -; CDR3: CASGGQSSYNSPLHF; DNA: TGTGCCAGCGGAGGACAGAGCTCCTATAATTCACCCCTCCACTTT
J: TRBJ2-5; size: -; V: TRBV5-4; D: TRBD2; CDR3: CASSLVKLAGLQETQYF; DNA: TGTGCCAGCAGCTTGGTTAAACTAGCGGGGCTACAAGAGACCCAGTACTTC
J: TRBJ1-6; size: -; V: TRBV10-2; D: TRBD1; CDR3: CASTPTGGDSPLHF; DNA: TGCGCCAGCACCCCGACAGGGGGCGATTCACCCCTCCACTTT
J: TRBJ1-1; size: -; V: TRBV4-1; D: -; CDR3: CASSQGGGRGNTEAFF; DNA: TGCGCCAGCAGCCAAGGAGGAGGGCGCGGGAACACTGAAGCTTTCTTT
J: TRBJ2-7; size: -; V: TRBV4-1; D: TRBD2; CDR3: CASSQEKRGGFEQYF; DNA: TGCGCCAGCAGCCAAGAAAAGCGGGGGGGCTTCGAGCAGTACTTC
J: TRBJ1-5; size: once; V: TRBV10-2; D: -; CDR3: CASSEADSESNQPQHF; DNA: TGCGCCAGCAGTGAGGCTGACAGTGAGAGCAATCAGCCCCAGCATTTT
J: TRBJ1-2; size: -; V: TRBV11-2; D: -; CDR3: CASSLSRTTVYGYTF; DNA: TGTGCCAGCAGCTTATCTCGGACAACGGTCTATGGCTACACCTTC
J: TRBJ2-7; size: -; V: TRBV12-3/TRBV12-4; D: -; CDR3: CASTSDLTYEQYF; DNA: TGTGCCAGCACTTCGGACTTGACCTACGAGCAGTACTTC
J: TRBJ2-2; size: -; V: TRBV7-8; D: -; CDR3: CASSWQGRSTGELFF; DNA: TGTGCCAGCAGCTGGCAGGGGCGGAGCACCGGGGAGCTGTTTTTT
J: TRBJ1-1; size: -; V: TRBV19; D: -; CDR3: CASSIGIGQRLNTEAFF; DNA: TGTGCCAGTAGTATTGGTATCGGACAGAGGCTTAACACTGAAGCTTTCTTT
J: TRBJ2-7; size: -; V: TRBV4-3; D: TRBD1; CDR3: CASSQKGQIHYEQYF; DNA: TGCGCCAGCAGCCAAAAGGGACAGATCCACTACGAGCAGTACTTC
J: TRBJ2-7; size: -; V: TRBV19; D: TRBD2; CDR3: CASSITSGATYEQYF; DNA: TGTGCCAGTAGTATAACTAGCGGGGCAACCTACGAGCAGTACTTC
J: TRBJ2-7; size: -; V: TRBV29-1; D: TRBD1; CDR3: CSVEPGQGYEQYF; DNA: TGCAGCGTAGAGCCGGGACAGGGCTACGAGCAGTACTTC
J: TRBJ1-3; size: -; V: TRBV19; D: -; CDR3: CASSSRADSGNTIYF; DNA: TGTGCCAGTAGTAGCAGGGCGGATTCTGGAAACACCATATATTTT
J: TRBJ1-5; size: -; V: TRBV12-3/TRBV12-4; D: -; CDR3: CASSLPPGQPQHF; DNA: TGTGCCAGCAGTTTACCCCCAGGTCAGCCCCAGCATTTT
J: TRBJ2-3; size: -; V: TRBV6-5; D: TRBD2; CDR3: CASTRGGNFADTQYF; DNA: TGTGCCAGCACCCGCGGGGGGAACTTCGCAGATACGCAGTATTTT
J: TRBJ2-1; size: -; V: TRBV5-1; D: -; CDR3: CASSLVGSDEQFF; DNA: TGCGCCAGCAGCTTGGTGGGCTCGGATGAGCAGTTCTTC
J: TRBJ2-7; size: -; V: TRBV9; D: -; CDR3: CASSVSSGTLYEQYF; DNA: TGTGCCAGCAGCGTAAGCTCGGGGACACTCTACGAGCAGTACTTC
J: TRBJ2-5; size: -; V: TRBV5-6; D: TRBD1; CDR3: CASSWGQGRETQYF; DNA: TGTGCCAGCAGCTGGGGACAGGGGAGAGAGACCCAGTACTTC
J: TRBJ1-3; size: -; V: TRBV12-3/TRBV12-4; D: TRBD1; CDR3: CASSLIGGQAISF; DNA: TGTGCCAGCAGTTTAATAGGAGGACAGGCCATATCTTTT
J: TRBJ1-2; size: -; V: TRBV7-3; D: TRBD1; CDR3: CASSLTGRPGTGVGYTF; DNA: TGTGCCAGCAGCTTAACCGGACGTCCCGGGACAGGGGTAGGCTACACCTTC
J: TRBJ2-7; size: -; V: TRBV13; D: -; CDR3: CASSLSRGGVWIAAYEQYF; DNA: TGTGCCAGCAGCTTATCGCGCGGCGGAGTTTGGATAGCGGCCTACGAGCAGTACTTC
J: TRBJ2-1; size: -; V: TRBV24-1; D: TRBD1; CDR3: CATSDNRGGRGQFF; DNA: TGTGCCACCAGTGATAACAGGGGCGGGCGTGGGCAGTTCTTC
J: TRBJ1-4; size: -; V: TRBV11-2; D: -; CDR3: CASSLGLGVDEKLFF; DNA: TGTGCCAGCAGCTTAGGATTAGGGGTAGATGAAAAACTGTTTTTT
J: TRBJ2-6; size: -; V: TRBV5-1; D: TRBD1; CDR3: CASSLDGTGGVRANVLTF; DNA: TGCGCCAGCAGCTTGGACGGGACAGGGGGCGTTAGGGCCAACGTCCTGACTTTC
J: TRBJ2-1; size: -; V: TRBV2; D: -; CDR3: CASSNRVYEQFF; DNA: TGTGCCAGCAGCAACAGGGTCTATGAGCAGTTCTTC
J: TRBJ2-5; size: -; V: TRBV5-6; D: TRBD2; CDR3: CASSFRASGPNKETQYF; DNA: TGTGCCAGCAGCTTTCGGGCTAGCGGGCCGAACAAAGAGACCCAGTACTTC
J: TRBJ1-5; size: few; V: TRBV30; D: -; CDR3: CAWSVAGNQPQHF; DNA: TGTGCCTGGAGTGTAGCAGGGAATCAGCCCCAGCATTTT
J: TRBJ2-3; size: -; V: TRBV5-4; D: TRBD1; CDR3: CASKGQGTAYGGDTQYF; DNA: TGTGCCAGCAAGGGACAGGGTACTGCCTATGGGGGAGATACGCAGTATTTT
J: TRBJ2-1; size: -; V: TRBV6-1; D: -; CDR3: CASSEVLAPNEQFF; DNA: TGTGCCAGCAGTGAAGTACTAGCACCCAATGAGCAGTTCTTC
J: TRBJ2-7; size: -; V: TRBV7-9; D: TRBD1; CDR3: CASSLVGRGQGSYEQYF; DNA: TGTGCCAGCAGCTTAGTTGGTCGTGGACAGGGTTCTTACGAGCAGTACTTC
J: TRBJ2-7; size: -; V: TRBV7-8; D: -; CDR3: CASSLEAGLLYEQYF; DNA: TGTGCCAGCAGCTTAGAGGCGGGACTCCTCTACGAGCAGTACTTC
J: TRBJ1-1; size: -; V: TRBV6-6; D: TRBD1; CDR3: CASRPGTGAGNTEAFF; DNA: TGTGCCAGCAGACCCGGGACAGGGGCTGGGAACACTGAAGCTTTCTTT
J: TRBJ1-1; size: -; V: TRBV6-1; D: -; CDR3: CASSEVVGGAGNTEAFF; DNA: TGTGCCAGCAGTGAAGTGGTCGGCGGGGCGGGGAACACTGAAGCTTTCTTT
J: TRBJ2-1; size: -; V: TRBV9; D: TRBD2; CDR3: CASNVGTSGLNEQFF; DNA: TGTGCCAGCAACGTAGGGACTAGCGGGTTAAATGAGCAGTTCTTC
J: TRBJ1-1; size: few; V: TRBV7-6; D: TRBD1; CDR3: CASSLGYRGRTTEAFF; DNA: TGTGCCAGCAGCTTAGGGTATAGGGGGCGGACGACTGAAGCTTTCTTT
J: TRBJ1-5; size: few; V: TRBV19; D: TRBD1; CDR3: CASSIWTGDSNQPQHF; DNA: TGTGCCAGTAGTATCTGGACAGGAGATAGCAATCAGCCCCAGCATTTT
J: TRBJ1-5; size: -; V: TRBV19; D: TRBD1; CDR3: CASSITGDYNQPQHF; DNA: TGTGCCAGTAGTATTACAGGGGATTACAATCAGCCCCAGCATTTT